This T cell receptor (beta chain) was sequenced for a study of T cell responses to AZD1222 COVID-19 vaccine. This clone occurred a few times. Sequence at one end of the junction differs from germline and may be a read error. Assay: immunoSEQ multiplex PCR; the TCRdb copy retains only in-frame clones and omits some. The table has some 150,000 clones, 88% seen once. This receptor was obtained from an adult in good health. This specimen was peripheral blood, taken on day 0 of AZD1222 vaccination.

In DNA form, the CDR3 reads TGTGCTAGCAGTCAAGAACCCACCGGGGAGCTGTTTTTT. Translating it yields CASSQEPTGELFF. V is TRBV7-7 and J is TRBJ2-2, with unresolved D. The CDR3 is 13 amino acids. Germline values: CDR1 SSHAT, CDR2 FNYEAQ (reference sequence).